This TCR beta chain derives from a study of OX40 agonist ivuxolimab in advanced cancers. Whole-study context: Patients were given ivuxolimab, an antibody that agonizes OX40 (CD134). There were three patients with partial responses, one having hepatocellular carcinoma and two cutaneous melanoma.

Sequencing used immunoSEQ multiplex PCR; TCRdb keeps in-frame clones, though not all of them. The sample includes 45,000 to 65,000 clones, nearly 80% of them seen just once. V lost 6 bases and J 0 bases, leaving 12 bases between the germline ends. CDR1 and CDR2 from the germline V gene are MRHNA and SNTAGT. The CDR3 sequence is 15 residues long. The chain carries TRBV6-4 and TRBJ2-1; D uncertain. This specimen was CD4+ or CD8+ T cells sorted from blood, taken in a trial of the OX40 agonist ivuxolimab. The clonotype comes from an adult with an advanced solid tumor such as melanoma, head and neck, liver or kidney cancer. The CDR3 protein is CASSLQPSSYNEQFF. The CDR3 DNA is TGTGCCAGCAGCCTACAGCCTAGCTCCTACAATGAGCAGTTCTTC.